A single T cell receptor beta chain is shown here with its context. Sequencing used immunoSEQ multiplex PCR; TCRdb keeps in-frame clones, though not all of them. Of over 110,000 clones listed, 75% to 90% are singletons. Per germline, CDR1 LGHNT and CDR2 FRNRAP. The ends were cut back, 3 bases at V and 3 bases at J, with 5 bases in the middle. This CDR3 contains 12 residues. The data originate from a study of T cell responses to AZD1222 COVID-19 vaccine. The sequence was collected from an adult who received the AZD1222 COVID-19 vaccine. The chain uses TRBV12-5 and TRBJ2-5; no reliable D call. The starting material was peripheral blood, obtained 28 days after the second AZD1222 dose. The CDR3, as DNA: TGTGCTAGTGGTTTTGGAGAAGAGACCCAGTACTTC. As protein: CASGFGEETQYF.